This entry lists 19 T cell receptor beta chains sequenced from one sample in a study of PD-1 blockade in mismatch repair-deficient tumors. Assay: immunoSEQ multiplex PCR; the TCRdb copy retains only in-frame clones and omits some. In the table there are 15,000 or so clones, 84% of which are singletons. The sequencing used PBMCs, collected 14 weeks after starting pembrolizumab. The receptors originated from an adult with mismatch repair-deficient cancer.

The chain employs TRBV25-1 and TRBJ2-5; D possibly corresponds to TRBD1 (6 bases). The tail of the sequence fits TRBJ2-7 better, so the J call may be wrong. The CDR3 runs 13 residues. The germline gives CDR1 MGHDK, CDR2 SYGVNS. CDR3 DNA: TGTGCCAGCAGTGATGCAGGGGTATACGAGCAGTACTTC. Translated, it gives CASSDAGVYEQYF.

The V call is TRBV4-2, the J call TRBJ2-1; 8 nucleotides line up with TRBD2. Germline CDR1 LGHNA, CDR2 YNFKEQ. V lost 0 bases, J lost 9 bases, and 10 bases stayed unmatched. There are 16 residues in the CDR3. The CDR3 sequence: CASSQEMASGSSEQFF. CDR3 in DNA: TGTGCCAGCAGCCAAGAAATGGCTAGCGGGTCGAGTGAGCAGTTCTTC.

This chain uses TRBV27 with TRBJ2-1; 13 bases agree with TRBD2. With 5 bases clipped from V and 6 bases from J, the junction kept 7 bases outside the gene matches. This CDR3 spans 16 amino acids. The V gene's germline CDR1 is MNHEY and CDR2 SMNVEV (reference sequence). CDR3 in amino acids: CASSTGLAGVTNEQFF. CDR3 bases: TGTGCCAGCAGTACAGGACTAGCGGGAGTAACCAATGAGCAGTTCTTC.

The chain recombines TRBV10-3 with TRBJ2-7; 9 bases are a match to TRBD1. V trimming: 6 bases; J trimming: 3 bases; junction bases outside the gene matches: 3. This CDR3 has 13 amino acids. Germline loops: CDR1 ENHRY, CDR2 SYGVKD. CDR3 DNA sequence: TGTGCCATCAGGGGACAGGGAGACTACGAGCAGTACTTC. It translates to CAIRGQGDYEQYF.

The V gene is TRBV18, the J gene TRBJ1-4, with TRBD1 identical over 7 bases. Germline CDR1 is KGHSH and CDR2 is LQKENI. Trimming cost V 8 bases and J 3 bases; bases outside gene matches: 6. The CDR3 spans 14 residues. The CDR3 DNA sequence: TGTGCCAGCCGGGACAGCCATTCTAATGAAAAACTGTTTTTT. Translation: CASRDSHSNEKLFF.

The chain combines TRBV18 with TRBJ2-1; 10 bases map to TRBD2. After removal of 3 bases from V and 6 bases from J, the junction contained 8 bases not matched to a gene. The germline CDR1 and CDR2 sequences are KGHSH and LQKENI. This CDR3 is built from 16 residues. CDR3 coding DNA: TGTGCCAGCTCACCCAGACTAGCGGGTGGGGGCAATGAGCAGTTCTTC. It is translated as CASSPRLAGGGNEQFF.

The gene calls are TRBV11-2 and TRBJ1-2; D gene unclear. This CDR3 region has 15 residues. Trimming left V 1 base short and J 4 bases short, with 13 bases between. Germline CDR1 reads SGHAT; CDR2 reads FQNNGV. CDR3 coding DNA: TGTGCCAGCAGCTTAGCCCCCGGGGAGGCCTATGGCTACACCTTC. Its translation is CASSLAPGEAYGYTF.

The chain joins TRBV28 to TRBJ2-2; 8 nucleotides agree with TRBD2. CDR1 is MDHEN, CDR2 SYDVKM, per germline. This CDR3 spans 16 amino acids. With V trimmed by 7 bases and J by 6 bases, 13 bases remained unmatched. The CDR3 spells CASKTTGTREAGELFF. The CDR3 DNA is TGTGCCAGCAAAACGACCGGGACTAGGGAGGCCGGGGAGCTGTTTTTT.

This rearrangement joins TRBV28 to TRBJ2-7; TRBD1 matches 7 bases. The CDR3 totals 16 residues. Trimming cost V 3 bases and J 4 bases; bases outside gene matches: 12. Germline values: CDR1 MDHEN, CDR2 SYDVKM. The CDR3 region is CASSFPRDSPRYEQYF. In DNA, the CDR3 is TGTGCCAGCAGTTTCCCCCGGGACAGCCCTCGATACGAGCAGTACTTC.

The CDR3 nucleotides read TGCAGCGTTGATCCCGACAGAAGGGGGGAGCTGTTTTTT. Protein product: CSVDPDRRGELFF. The genes are TRBV29-1 and TRBJ2-2, with D possibly matching TRBD1 (5 bases). From germline, CDR1 is SQVTM and CDR2 ANQGSEA. This CDR3 contains 13 residues. Trimming took off 3 bases at V and 8 bases at J, with 13 bases between the two ends.

The J gene is TRBJ1-1, the V gene TRBV27; maybe TRBD1 (5 bases). The germline V and J ends were trimmed by 1 base and 1 base, with 13 bases remaining between them. The CDR3 length is 16 residues. CDR1 MNHEY and CDR2 SMNVEV come from the germline V gene (reference sequence). As DNA, the CDR3 is TGTGCCAGCAGTTTATGGACGGGGGTGAAGAACACTGAAGCTTTCTTT. Protein sequence: CASSLWTGVKNTEAFF.

This chain links TRBV10-3 with TRBJ1-1; 10 nucleotides line up with TRBD1. CDR3 length: 15 amino acids. Germline V gene lookup returns CDR1 ENHRY and CDR2 SYGVKD. Trimming removed 6 bases from V and 2 bases from J; junction bases left unmatched: 6. CDR3 nucleotides: TGTGCCATCAGACCCCAGACAGGGGGCAACACTGAAGCTTTCTTT. It translates to CAIRPQTGGNTEAFF.

The chain couples TRBV30 to TRBJ2-1; weak D call: TRBD2 (6 bases). Germline V gene data show CDR1 as GTSNPN and CDR2 as SVGIG (reference sequence). The germline V and J ends were trimmed by 2 bases and 15 bases, with 14 bases remaining between them. The CDR3 runs to 11 residues. The CDR3 region has the DNA TGTGCCTGGAGTTGGGGCGGGAAAGGGTTCTTC. Amino acid sequence: CAWSWGGKGFF.

The genes are TRBV30 and TRBJ1-5, with TRBD1 as a possible D gene (5 bases). This CDR3 contains 13 residues. Germline CDR1 is GTSNPN and CDR2 is SVGIG (reference sequence). V lost 4 bases to trimming and J lost 5 bases, with 12 bases between them. The CDR3 nucleotides are TGTGCCTGGAAGGGGCAGGGTCATCAGCCCCAGCATTTT. Its protein product is CAWKGQGHQPQHF.

The count of this clone is one. The chain employs TRBV9 and TRBJ2-2, with 12 bases lining up with TRBD2. CDR1 and CDR2 (germline): SGDLS, YYNGEE. V dropped 4 bases and J dropped 2; count of bases not matched to a gene: 3. This CDR3 is built from 16 residues. The CDR3 region has the DNA TGTGCCAGCAGCTCTAGCGGGAGGGCCAACACCGGGGAGCTGTTTTTT. The encoded protein is CASSSSGRANTGELFF.

J is TRBJ2-1 and V is TRBV6-1, with 9 positions matching TRBD2. Trimming at V came to 7 bases and at J to 7 bases, leaving 8 bases not matched to a gene. The germline gives CDR1 MNHNS, CDR2 SASEGT. There are 14 residues in the CDR3. The CDR3 loop reads CASKLLAGKNEQFF. The CDR3 bases are TGTGCCAGCAAGTTACTAGCGGGCAAAAATGAGCAGTTCTTC.

V usage is TRBV7-3 and J usage is TRBJ2-1, with 8 bases lining up with TRBD2. From germline, CDR1 is SGHTA and CDR2 FQGTGA. Trimming took 4 bases from V and 7 from J; bases not matched to a gene: 9. The CDR3 totals 15 residues. CDR3 sequence reads: CASSSLAGISNEQFF. DNA for the CDR3: TGTGCCAGCAGCTCTCTAGCGGGTATTTCGAATGAGCAGTTCTTC.

For the CDR3, the DNA is TGTGCCAGTAGTATAGACGCACAGGGTCCCGAGCAGTACTTC. Protein: CASSIDAQGPEQYF. The rearrangement uses TRBV19 and TRBJ2-7, with D maybe TRBD1 (6 bases). V was trimmed by 0 bases and J by 6 bases, leaving 12 bases between them. The CDR3 covers 14 residues. Germline CDR1 LNHDA, CDR2 SQIVND (reference sequence).

The sample holds a few counts of this clone. This chain connects TRBV15 to TRBJ1-6; D unclear. The CDR3 spans 14 residues. The germline V and J ends were trimmed by 5 bases and 8 bases, with 13 bases remaining between them. Germline V gene lookup returns CDR1 LNHNV and CDR2 YYDKDF (reference sequence). CDR3 coding DNA: TGTGCCACCAGCCCCAAGGGAGGTTATTCACCCCTCCACTTT. Translating gives CATSPKGGYSPLHF. Full variable domain (missing parts from reference TRBV15 and TRBJ1-6): DAMVIQNPRYQVTQFGKPVTLSCSQTLNHNVMYWYQQKSSQAPKLLFHYYDKDFNNEADTPDNFQSRRPNTSFCFLDIRSPGLGDTAMYLCATSPKGGYSPLHFGNGTRLTVT.